These 23 T cell receptor beta chains originate from one sample sequenced in a study of cytomegalovirus exposure and HLA in healthy donors. The PCR employed 60 Vbeta primers together with 13 Jbeta primers. Some clones are missing from TCRdb's copy, which holds only in-frame ones; the method was immunoSEQ multiplex PCR. Of about 110,000 clones in the sample, roughly 82% were seen once. Sequenced sample: PBMCs. The receptors were gathered from a woman aged 50 to 65 in good health and CMV-seropositive.

In its sample, this clone was seen once. The chain is built from TRBV27 and TRBJ1-5; D is possibly TRBD1 (6 bases). V lost 3 bases and J 5 bases, leaving 11 bases between the germline ends. The germline V gene has CDR1 MNHEY and CDR2 SMNVEV (reference sequence). This CDR3 contains 14 residues. In nucleotides, the CDR3 is TGTGCCAGCAGTTTCCAGGGGTATCATCAGCCCCAGCATTTT. Encoded protein: CASSFQGYHQPQHF.

This clone was seen a handful of times. The gene calls are TRBV6-6 and TRBJ1-4, with 7 bases aligning to TRBD1. The CDR3 sequence is 13 residues long. Germline CDR1 and CDR2: MNHNY and SVGAGI (reference sequence). The V segment lost 2 bases and the J segment 14 bases; nucleotides outside the gene matches: 8. CDR3 DNA sequence: TGTGCCAGCAGTTACACAGGGGAGTTCAGTCTGTTTTTT. Translated, it gives CASSYTGEFSLFF.

The J gene is TRBJ2-7, the V gene TRBV9; unclear D gene. Trimming removed 0 bases from V and 0 bases from J, with 10 bases in between. Germline assignment: CDR1 SGDLS and CDR2 YYNGEE. The CDR3 consists of 15 residues. In nucleotides, the CDR3 is TGTGCCAGCAGCGTAGGGGCATCGAGCTCCTACGAGCAGTACTTC. It encodes CASSVGASSSYEQYF.

This chain joins TRBV19 and TRBJ1-1; D not certain. From germline, CDR1 is LNHDA and CDR2 SQIVND (reference sequence). This CDR3 has 20 residues. V lost 7 bases and J lost 2, with 32 bases in between. The chain's CDR3 is CASTSIPAGFWSKENTEAFF. For the CDR3, the DNA is TGTGCCAGTACCTCCATCCCCGCGGGGTTTTGGTCAAAGGAAAACACTGAAGCTTTCTTT.

This chain uses TRBV6-1 with TRBJ1-5; a possible D gene is TRBD1 (5 bases). Trimming removed 8 bases from V and 1 base from J, with 15 bases in between. From germline, CDR1 is MNHNS and CDR2 SASEGT. The CDR3 is 15 amino acids. The CDR3 protein is CASQRGGASNQPQHF. In DNA form, the CDR3 reads TGTGCCAGCCAACGTGGAGGGGCGAGCAATCAGCCCCAGCATTTT.

The chain joins TRBV6-6 to TRBJ2-5; D uncertain. Germline V gene data show CDR1 as MNHNY and CDR2 as SVGAGI (reference sequence). The CDR3 runs 14 residues. The V and J ends lost 4 bases and 4 bases respectively, with 13 bases between them. The CDR3 bases are TGTGCCAGCAGTTTTAACCTTCGGGTAGAGACCCAGTACTTC. It encodes CASSFNLRVETQYF.

The chain's CDR3 is CASSQEGASSYNSPLHF. CDR3 nucleotides: TGCGCCAGCAGCCAAGAGGGGGCGAGCTCCTATAATTCACCCCTCCACTTT. The genes are TRBV4-1 and TRBJ1-6; a possible D gene is TRBD1 (6 bases). There are 17 residues in the CDR3. The V end was cut by 0 bases, the J end by 0 bases, with 9 bases between. Germline lookup yields CDR1 MGHRA and CDR2 YSYEKL.

The V call is TRBV7-2, the J call TRBJ2-1; D possibly corresponds to TRBD2 (6 bases). CDR3 size: 16 residues. V dropped 1 base and J dropped 2 bases, with 12 bases sitting between them. Germline V gene sequence: CDR1 SGHTA, CDR2 FQGNSA. The CDR3 DNA sequence: TGTGCCAGCAGCTTAGTGGGGGGACTCCCCTACAATGAGCAGTTCTTC. This translates into CASSLVGGLPYNEQFF.

This clone was detected only once. CDR3: CSVVVTGGRETQYF. CDR3 bases: TGCAGCGTTGTCGTGACAGGGGGCCGAGAGACCCAGTACTTC. The chain recombines TRBV29-1 with TRBJ2-5; 10 bases are shared with TRBD1. In germline, CDR1 is SQVTM, CDR2 ANQGSEA. CDR3 length: 14 residues. With V trimmed by 4 bases and J by 4 bases, 6 bases remained unmatched.

The chain joins TRBV5-1 to TRBJ2-2, with 8 bases lining up with TRBD2. The CDR3 length is 15 residues. V dropped 5 bases and J dropped 5; count of bases not matched to a gene: 8. The germline gives CDR1 SGHRS, CDR2 YFSETQ. The CDR3 DNA reads TGCGCCAGCAGACCCGAGGTAGCGGGGACCGGGGAGCTGTTTTTT. It codes for CASRPEVAGTGELFF.

This chain joins TRBV6-6 and TRBJ2-7, with no clear D. The V end was cut by 4 bases, the J end by 0 bases, with 4 bases between. The CDR3 extends over 12 amino acids. In germline, CDR1 is MNHNY, CDR2 SVGAGI (reference sequence). CDR3 residues: CASSSNSYEQYF. The CDR3 nucleotides are TGTGCCAGCAGTTCAAACTCCTACGAGCAGTACTTC.

J is TRBJ1-1 and V is TRBV19; 7 nucleotides agree with TRBD1. J gave up 14 bases and V 1 base, and 7 bases lay outside the gene matches. Looked up from germline, CDR1 is LNHDA and CDR2 is SQIVND (reference sequence). The CDR3 extends over 12 amino acids. The chain's CDR3 is CASSIGGGRGFF. The DNA of the CDR3 is TGTGCCAGTAGTATAGGAGGGGGCAGGGGATTCTTT. Based on the CDR3 plus reference TRBV19 and TRBJ1-1, the full variable domain is DGGITQSPKYLFRKEGQNVTLSCEQNLNHDAMYWYRQDPGQGLRLIYYSQIVNDFQKGDIAEGYSVSREKKESFPLTVTSAQKNPTAFYLCASSIGGGRGFFGQGTRLTVV.

This clone has just one count. J is TRBJ2-5 and V is TRBV18; D not resolved. CDR3 length: 17 residues. The V gene lost 0 bases and the J gene lost 5 bases, with 19 bases spanning the gap. The V gene's germline CDR1 is KGHSH and CDR2 LQKENI. CDR3 in DNA: TGTGCCAGCTCACCACCTTCCGGGTCACTCTCCGGGGAGACCCAGTACTTC. Translating gives CASSPPSGSLSGETQYF.

The rearrangement joins TRBV7-9 to TRBJ2-1; a weak D match, TRBD2 (5 bases). The germline gives CDR1 SEHNR, CDR2 FQNEAQ (reference sequence). Trimming removed 2 bases from V and 2 bases from J, with 19 bases in between. This CDR3 region has 18 residues. CDR3 amino acids: CASSLSLSGSNPYNEQFF. The CDR3 nucleotides read TGTGCCAGCAGCTTAAGTCTTTCGGGGTCCAACCCCTACAATGAGCAGTTCTTC.

V and J are TRBV18 and TRBJ1-3, with a tentative D call TRBD1 (6 bases). The V gene's germline CDR1 is KGHSH and CDR2 LQKENI. The V end was cut by 4 bases, the J end by 4 bases, with 14 bases between. The CDR3 is made up of 15 amino acids. Here the CDR3 reads CASSRITGSGNTIYF. The CDR3 coding sequence is TGTGCCAGCTCACGAATCACAGGGTCGGGAAACACCATATATTTT.

V is TRBV7-2 and J is TRBJ2-1; 7 bases fit TRBD1. The J segment lost 5 bases and the V segment lost 5 bases, leaving 3 bases of the junction unmatched. The CDR3 has 13 amino acids. The germline CDR1 and CDR2 sequences are SGHTA and FQGNSA. The CDR3 DNA reads TGTGCCAGCAGCCGGACAGGAAACAATGAGCAGTTCTTC. Its protein product is CASSRTGNNEQFF.

This clone was detected a few times. The rearrangement joins TRBV6-4 to TRBJ1-1, with 9 bases lining up with TRBD1. The germline V gene has CDR1 MRHNA and CDR2 SNTAGT. With V trimmed by 5 bases and J by 2 bases, 9 bases remained unmatched. The CDR3 totals 16 residues. The CDR3 DNA reads as TGTGCCAGCAGTATCTCCTTTACAGGGGGCAACACTGAAGCTTTCTTT. It encodes CASSISFTGGNTEAFF.

The chain joins TRBV27 to TRBJ2-3, with 10 bases that match TRBD2. The CDR3 is 15 residues long. Germline V gene lookup returns CDR1 MNHEY and CDR2 SMNVEV (reference sequence). The V segment lost 5 bases and the J segment 3 bases; nucleotides outside the gene matches: 5. The CDR3 region has the DNA TGTGCCAGCAGTCCCACTAGCGGGGATACAGATACGCAGTATTTT. Encoded protein: CASSPTSGDTDTQYF.

This clone was counted a few times. The genes are TRBV9 and TRBJ2-7, with 9 bases matching TRBD2. Trimming took 0 bases from V and 6 from J; bases not matched to a gene: 7. The germline CDR1 and CDR2 sequences are SGDLS and YYNGEE. This CDR3 is 15 amino acids long. CDR3 in DNA: TGTGCCAGCAGCGTAGGTAGCGGGGGCCCGGGCGAGCAGTACTTC. It encodes CASSVGSGGPGEQYF.

The genes are TRBV10-3 and TRBJ2-5; TRBD1 agrees at 9 bases. Judging by the DNA end, TRBJ2-7 fits better; the J call may be wrong. The CDR3 extends over 16 amino acids. CDR1 ENHRY and CDR2 SYGVKD come from the germline V gene. The CDR3 coding sequence is TGTGCCATCAGTGAGGTACAGACAGGGGGAATGGACGAGCAGTACTTC. It codes for CAISEVQTGGMDEQYF.

The chain uses TRBV9 and TRBJ1-1; 7 bases map to TRBD1. V gave up 0 bases and J gave up 4 bases; unmatched junction bases: 3. This CDR3 has 14 amino acids. Per the germline V gene, CDR1 is SGDLS and CDR2 is YYNGEE. The CDR3: CASSVEEGATEAFF. CDR3 nucleotide sequence: TGTGCCAGCAGCGTAGAGGAGGGGGCCACTGAAGCTTTCTTT.

CDR3 bases: TGTGCCAGCAGCCTTACCGGACAGGGACTGAACACTGAAGCTTTCTTT. It encodes CASSLTGQGLNTEAFF. The chain uses TRBV5-4 and TRBJ1-1; 8 bases fit TRBD1. The J segment lost 0 bases and the V segment lost 4 bases, leaving 8 bases of the junction unmatched. The CDR3 covers 16 residues. The germline gives CDR1 SGHNT, CDR2 YYREEE (reference sequence).

This clone showed up just once. This rearrangement joins TRBV4-3 to TRBJ2-7; 8 positions match TRBD1. This CDR3 contains 13 residues. Germline loops: CDR1 LGHNA, CDR2 YSLEER. Trimming took 2 bases from V and 6 from J; bases not matched to a gene: 3. The CDR3 protein is CASSQQGASEQYF. The CDR3 DNA is TGCGCCAGCAGCCAACAGGGGGCATCCGAGCAGTACTTC.